This T cell receptor beta chain is drawn from a study of sequential checkpoint blockade in melanoma. Study-level information: Patients were randomized 1:1 to nivolumab-then-ipilimumab or ipilimumab-then-nivolumab first-line.

V lost 3 bases and J lost 6, with 20 bases in between. In germline, CDR1 is ENHRY, CDR2 SYGVKD. This CDR3 region has 16 residues. Treatment of the sample: randomized to nivolumab then ipilimumab (arm A) or the reverse (arm B). None of the patients previously received DNA-damaging chemotherapy. Live CD3+CD8+ CD19− CD56− cells were sorted from PBMCs. Method: immunoSEQ multiplex PCR; TCRdb's copy keeps in-frame clones and lacks some. The data contain 18,000 or so clones, about 69% of them singletons. The sequence came from a human donor with melanoma. The material was CD8+ T cells sorted from blood (inferred from file names), obtained from a patient given nivolumab and ipilimumab in sequence. V and J are TRBV10-3 and TRBJ1-1; no reliable D call. CDR3 loop: CAISDKEGGSGAEAFF. As DNA, the CDR3 is TGTGCCATCAGTGATAAAGAGGGCGGGTCGGGCGCTGAAGCTTTCTTT.